These 25 T cell receptor beta chains share one sample of origin, sequenced in a study of tumor T cells in aggressive B-cell lymphoma. The table came from immunoSEQ multiplex PCR; TCRdb's copy has only in-frame clones and leaves some out. This sample yields more than 5,000 clones, of which more than 85% are seen a single time; 2.5% to 3% belongs to the top ten. The sequenced material came from tumor tissue. These receptors originate from an adult with diffuse large B cell lymphoma.

This clone occurred once. The chain joins TRBV10-3 to TRBJ1-1, with D possibly matching TRBD1 (6 bases). The V end lost 3 bases, the J end lost 4 bases, and 9 bases lay between the germline ends. The germline V gene encodes CDR1 ENHRY and CDR2 SYGVKD. CDR3 length: 13 amino acids. In DNA, the CDR3 is TGTGCCATCAGTGATTCACAGGGCACTGAAGCTTTCTTT. It specifies CAISDSQGTEAFF.

This chain connects TRBV27 to TRBJ2-7; no clear D. The germline gives CDR1 MNHEY, CDR2 SMNVEV (reference sequence). This CDR3 is built from 12 residues. Trimming pared 7 bases from V and 0 bases from J, leaving 7 bases between. CDR3 protein: CASTGSSYEQYF. The DNA of the CDR3 is TGTGCCAGCACTGGCAGCTCCTACGAGCAGTACTTC.

The chain links TRBV19 to TRBJ1-3; 7 bases agree with TRBD1. The germline CDR1 and CDR2 sequences are LNHDA and SQIVND (reference sequence). There are 15 residues in the CDR3. Unmatched junction bases numbered 3, after V lost 4 bases and J lost 0 bases. The CDR3 region is CASSTGTASGNTIYF. The CDR3 DNA follows: TGTGCCAGTAGTACGGGGACAGCCTCTGGAAACACCATATATTTT.

The rearrangement joins TRBV30 to TRBJ2-7, with 9 nucleotides matching TRBD2. Looked up from germline, CDR1 is GTSNPN and CDR2 is SVGIG (reference sequence). CDR3 length: 14 amino acids. V lost 0 bases and J lost 3; bases outside the gene matches: 3. The CDR3 loop reads CAWSVGSGSYEQYF. The CDR3 DNA reads as TGTGCCTGGAGTGTCGGTAGCGGGAGCTACGAGCAGTACTTC.

The chain employs TRBV20-1 and TRBJ2-7, with TRBD2 as a possible D gene (6 bases). Deletions cut 5 bases from V and 7 bases from J, with 9 bases between. CDR3 length equals 10 residues. Germline V gene lookup returns CDR1 DFQATT and CDR2 SNEGSKA (reference sequence). The chain's CDR3 is CSARAGEQYF. The CDR3 DNA reads as TGCAGTGCTCGTGCGGGGGAGCAGTACTTC.

This clone has only one observation. V is TRBV7-2 and J is TRBJ2-7, with D possibly matching TRBD2 (6 bases). Germline V gene sequence: CDR1 SGHTA, CDR2 FQGNSA. Trimming took 5 bases from V and 0 from J, leaving 14 bases between them. The CDR3 spans 15 residues. The CDR3 is CASSPDSGGSYEQYF. The DNA for the CDR3 is TGTGCCAGCAGCCCGGATAGCGGAGGCTCCTACGAGCAGTACTTC. The variable domain in full, completed from reference TRBV7-2 and TRBJ2-7, reads GAGVSQSPSNKVTEKGKDVELRCDPISGHTALYWYRQSLGQGLEFLIYFQGNSAPDKSGLPSDRFSAERTGGSVSTLTIQRTQQEDSAVYLCASSPDSGGSYEQYFGPGTRLTVT.

This clone was seen only once. The V gene is TRBV29-1, the J gene TRBJ2-7; 7 nucleotides line up with TRBD1. The V gene's germline CDR1 is SQVTM and CDR2 ANQGSEA. This CDR3 region has 12 residues. V was pared by 7 bases and J by 4 bases, with 7 bases of the junction left unmatched. The CDR3: CSAAGTDYEQYF. The CDR3 nucleotides read TGCAGCGCAGCCGGGACAGATTACGAGCAGTACTTC.

The chain combines TRBV6-5 with TRBJ1-3, with D possibly being TRBD1 (6 bases). V gave up 6 bases and J gave up 0 bases, with 12 bases separating them. Per the germline V gene, CDR1 is MNHEY and CDR2 is SVGAGI. This CDR3 is built from 15 residues. Written as DNA, the CDR3 is TGTGCCAGCAGGGTCGGACAGACCTCTGGAAACACCATATATTTT. It encodes CASRVGQTSGNTIYF.

The V and J genes are TRBV4-1 and TRBJ2-7; D unclear. The germline V gene encodes CDR1 MGHRA and CDR2 YSYEKL. V lost 1 base and J lost 2, with 9 bases in between. The CDR3 spans 14 residues. The CDR3 DNA follows: TGCGCCAGCAGCCAAGCGACTGGTACCTACGAGCAGTACTTC. The encoded protein is CASSQATGTYEQYF.

The gene calls are TRBV11-3 and TRBJ2-7, with 15 bases lining up with TRBD2. Germline values: CDR1 SGHNT, CDR2 YENEEA. V dropped 5 bases and J dropped 5; count of bases not matched to a gene: 4. There are 15 residues in the CDR3. DNA for the CDR3: TGTGCCAGCAGCCAGGGACTAGCGGGAGGCGACGAGCAGTACTTC. As protein: CASSQGLAGGDEQYF.

The chain carries TRBV5-4 and TRBJ1-1, with D maybe TRBD1 (5 bases). Trimming left V 0 bases short and J 3 bases short, with 12 bases between. There are 15 residues in the CDR3. Germline CDR1 is SGHNT and CDR2 is YYREEE (reference sequence). CDR3 DNA: TGTGCCAGCAGCTTGGTATCGTGGGGGGACACTGAAGCTTTCTTT. This gives the protein CASSLVSWGDTEAFF.

This chain connects TRBV6-5 to TRBJ2-1; 13 nucleotides align to TRBD2. CDR3 length: 14 amino acids. Germline loops: CDR1 MNHEY, CDR2 SVGAGI. The ends lost 7 bases at V and 6 bases at J; junction bases unmatched: 3. The CDR3 is CASIRLAGGNEQFF. The CDR3 bases are TGTGCCAGCATAAGACTAGCGGGGGGCAATGAGCAGTTCTTC.

The chain combines TRBV6-5 with TRBJ2-3; possible D gene TRBD2, 6 bases. The CDR3 extends over 12 amino acids. Trimming stripped 8 bases from V and 6 bases from J, with 12 bases between. CDR1 MNHEY and CDR2 SVGAGI come from the germline V gene. The CDR3 DNA reads as TGTGCCAGCGGACTAACCGGGGATACGCAGTATTTT. This codes for CASGLTGDTQYF.

The chain couples TRBV4-2 to TRBJ1-4; a possible D gene is TRBD1 (6 bases). Germline CDR1 reads LGHNA; CDR2 reads YNFKEQ. The CDR3 runs 14 residues. The V end lost 0 bases, the J end lost 7 bases, and 9 bases lay between the germline ends. CDR3 sequence: CASSQDQGPEKLFF. The CDR3 DNA is TGTGCCAGCAGCCAAGATCAGGGGCCTGAAAAACTGTTTTTT.

V usage is TRBV21-1 and J usage is TRBJ2-1; the D segment call TRBD2 is taken from the table without a DNA check. TRBV21-1 is tagged as a pseudogene. The CDR3 spans 14 residues. CDR3 loop: CASSKKGLDNEQFF. CDR3 nucleotide sequence: TGTGCCAGCAGCAAAAAGGGACTAGACAATGAGCAGTTCTTC.

The gene calls are TRBV4-3 and TRBJ1-2, with TRBD1 matching 8 bases. CDR3 length: 14 amino acids. V lost 0 bases, J lost 6 bases, and 3 bases stayed unmatched. The germline V gene has CDR1 LGHNA and CDR2 YSLEER. The CDR3 DNA reads TGCGCCAGCAGCCAAGATCAGGGGGCGGATGGCTACACCTTC. This sequence encodes CASSQDQGADGYTF.

The chain combines TRBV13 with TRBJ1-3, with 7 bases aligning to TRBD1. CDR3 length: 18 amino acids. Germline V gives CDR1 PRHDT, CDR2 FYEKMQ (reference sequence). The V and J ends lost 2 bases and 0 bases, in that order; junction bases with no gene match: 10. The CDR3 coding sequence is TGTGCCAGCAGCTTATTTCCGGTGGGGACAGTCTCTGGAAACACCATATATTTT. Encoded protein: CASSLFPVGTVSGNTIYF.

V and J are TRBV6-5 and TRBJ1-1, with 7 bases lining up with TRBD1. The germline V gene encodes CDR1 MNHEY and CDR2 SVGAGI. Trimming removed 5 bases from V and 1 base from J; junction bases left unmatched: 7. The CDR3 covers 15 residues. The CDR3 sequence is CASSALQGTNTEAFF. For the CDR3, the DNA is TGTGCCAGCAGTGCGCTACAGGGGACGAACACTGAAGCTTTCTTT.

J is TRBJ1-2 and V is TRBV15; 12 bases align to TRBD1. This CDR3 is 15 amino acids long. The V segment lost 3 bases and the J segment 10 bases; nucleotides outside the gene matches: 9. Germline CDR1 reads LNHNV; CDR2 reads YYDKDF (reference sequence). The CDR3 loop reads CATSSPGQGAQIYTF. In nucleotides, the CDR3 is TGTGCCACCAGCAGCCCGGGACAGGGGGCGCAGATCTACACCTTC.

This sequence joins TRBV7-8 and TRBJ2-3; TRBD2 is a possible D gene (6 bases). This CDR3 is built from 15 residues. V gave up 1 base and J gave up 5 bases, with 13 bases separating them. The germline CDR1 and CDR2 sequences are SGHVS and FQNEAQ. CDR3 bases: TGTGCCAGCAGCTTAGTTGCGGGAACGGGAGATACGCAGTATTTT. Its protein product is CASSLVAGTGDTQYF. Full variable domain (missing parts from reference TRBV7-8 and TRBJ2-3): GAGVSQSPRYKVAKRGQDVALRCDPISGHVSLFWYQQALGQGPEFLTYFQNEAQLDKSGLPSDRFFAERPEGSVSTLKIQRTQQEDSAVYLCASSLVAGTGDTQYFGPGTRLTVL.

This chain connects TRBV5-1 to TRBJ2-7; D unresolved. Per germline, CDR1 SGHRS and CDR2 YFSETQ. V was trimmed by 0 bases and J by 1 base, leaving 5 bases between them. This CDR3 has 13 residues. CDR3 sequence (DNA): TGCGCCAGCAGCTTGGCCCGGTCCTACGAGCAGTACTTC. Encoded protein: CASSLARSYEQYF.

The chain uses TRBV9 and TRBJ2-1, with 16 bases matching TRBD2. The CDR3 totals 16 residues. Germline V gives CDR1 SGDLS, CDR2 YYNGEE. V gave up 4 bases and J gave up 13 bases; unmatched junction bases: 11. This chain's CDR3 is CASSTNTGTSGGAQFF. CDR3 DNA: TGTGCCAGCAGCACGAACACCGGGACTAGCGGGGGGGCCCAGTTCTTC.

The V and J genes are TRBV5-1 and TRBJ2-2; D call uncertain. The germline V and J ends were trimmed by 0 bases and 1 base, with 4 bases remaining between them. The CDR3 sequence is 14 residues long. Germline V CDR1 and CDR2: SGHRS, YFSETQ. The CDR3 DNA reads TGCGCCAGCAGCTTGGCGGGGAACACCGGGGAGCTGTTTTTT. This codes for CASSLAGNTGELFF. The variable domain in full, completed from reference TRBV5-1 and TRBJ2-2, reads KAGVTQTPRYLIKTRGQQVTLSCSPISGHRSVSWYQQTPGQGLQFLFEYFSETQRNKGNFPGRFSGRQFSNSRSEMNVSTLELGDSALYLCASSLAGNTGELFFGEGSRLTVL.

This sequence joins TRBV5-4 and TRBJ1-6; D may be TRBD1 (5 bases). The V gene lost 6 bases and the J gene lost 4 bases, with 11 bases spanning the gap. Germline lookup yields CDR1 SGHNT and CDR2 YYREEE (reference sequence). The CDR3 is made up of 14 amino acids. CDR3 DNA: TGTGCCAGCACCCTGACAGCATATAATTCACCCCTCCACTTT. This translates into CASTLTAYNSPLHF.

This clone was observed a single time. The chain links TRBV5-6 to TRBJ2-3; TRBD2 matches at 10 bases. Losses at the gene ends were 1 base for V and 8 bases for J; bases not matched to a gene: 4. This CDR3 contains 14 residues. Germline-derived CDR1 and CDR2 are SGHDT and YYEEEE. CDR3 DNA sequence: TGTGCCAGCAGCTTGAGGGCTAGCGGGGGTACGCAGTATTTT. This encodes CASSLRASGGTQYF. Full variable domain (rest looked up from reference TRBV5-6 and TRBJ2-3): DAGVTQSPTHLIKTRGQQVTLRCSPKSGHDTVSWYQQALGQGPQFIFQYYEEEERQRGNFPDRFSGHQFPNYSSELNVNALLLGDSALYLCASSLRASGGTQYFGPGTRLTVL.